The entry below describes one T cell receptor (beta chain). Its antigen remains undetermined. Base quality data are lacking; no much larger clone is found one base away. The time point label on this specimen signifies: baseline before first vaccination. Vaccinee samples came from UK trials COV001 and COV002, including a single-blind randomized controlled phase 2/3 trial of AZD1222 (ChAdOx1 nCoV-19) in healthy adults. For TCRbeta chain sequencing, PBMC samples were collected from trial participants at day 0 and at day 28 after the second dose. This entry is derived from a study of T cell responses to AZD1222 COVID-19 vaccine (dated by TCRdb to 2020 to 2023). With regard to the full study: AZD1222 recipients with second doses at about 4 weeks or about 12 weeks were pooled, because spike-specific TCR depth and breadth did not differ between schedules. TCR sequencing covered some 240 trial participants: 200 to 210 given two doses of AZD1222 and 26 given two doses of MenACWY control vaccine. Trial participants were enrolled by age into subgroups of 18-55, 56-69 and 70-plus years, and around 150, 28 and 57 TCR-sequenced participants, respectively, were included in these subgroups. Findings and caveats that apply to the study as a whole: No day 14 peak-response samples were available, so repertoires were characterized only after the peak T cell response. After two AZD1222 doses, both the breadth and the depth of spike-specific TCRs were significantly higher than at day 0 and than in MenACWY recipients. Epitopes outside the regions mutated in the B.1.351 and B.1.1.7 variants were reportedly recognized by nearly half of the unique spike-specific TCRs. Vaccine-associated CD4 TCRs spanned the whole spike protein, with dominant responses in regions 160-218 and 743-854. The 56-69-year group was small, and its depth increase did not reach significance, likely because of low power. Conclusions about previously exposed vaccinees are limited, since just six AZD1222 recipients were seropositive for SARS-CoV-2 at baseline. Most participants were white British and females outnumbered males, and the authors suggested that clonal diversity may have been underestimated.

CDR1 and CDR2 are read off the germline V gene (reference sequence) as GTSNPN and SVGIG. The germline ends are 16 bases apart after V is trimmed by 2 bases and J by 2 bases. Counted from cysteine to phenylalanine, this CDR3 has 15 amino acids. Left in the record is the CDR3 DNA by itself, 45 bases read in frame from the first base. The CDR3 regions of human TCRbeta chains were analyzed by immunosequencing. As for the original processing: Repertoire TCRs were matched against a reference library of SARS-CoV-2-specific TCRs generated with the MIRA antigen-specificity platform. Breadth was defined as the fraction of unique TCRs that were SARS-CoV-2-associated. Depth was defined as the fraction of total T cells that were SARS-CoV-2-associated. Using the MIRA data, each spike-specific TCR was mapped to the spike region that the TCR reacts to and placed in a CD4 or CD8 class. Log10-transformed breadth and depth values were compared by one-way ANOVA with Sidak's multiple comparisons tests. TCRdb holds this immuneACCESS table with in-frame rearrangements only. Some clones are missing; in checked studies, unresolved V genes explain under half, and the rest has no known cause. V, J and clone size reflect that table, while D and trimming were determined from the DNA. Counted in this sample were about 110,000 clones; 82% of them appeared once. Clones ranked in the top ten supply 5% of the sample.

The receptor chain draws on TRBV30 and TRBJ2-7; no D segment can be confidently identified. The starting material was peripheral blood, obtained on day 0 of AZD1222 vaccination. The sequence was collected from an adult in good health. Read as DNA, the sequence is TGTGCCTGGAGTTTTAGGGTTATGGTTCCCTACGAGCAGTACTTC. Its translation reads: CAWSFRVMVPYEQYF.